The source of this T cell receptor (beta chain) is a study of T cells in Graves' hyperthyroidism and ophthalmopathy. Amplification targeted TCR beta CDR3 regions from RNA transcripts. Primed by the HTBI set, a first-round RT-PCR was run on the TCR CDR3. Using its own MiXCR run on the multiplex PCR reads, TCRdb lists one record per CDR3 protein. The data hold over 700,000 distinct CDR3 sequences, with about 38% observed a single time. Fresh peripheral blood, roughly 10 ml, was the source of the PBMCs. Concerning this clonotype: No antigen is known for it.

The CDR3 runs to 17 residues. Trimming took 0 bases from V and 0 from J, leaving 15 bases between them. Germline lookup yields CDR1 SGHDN and CDR2 FVKESK. Regarding the study as a whole: In validation, the model predicted ophthalmopathy. These predictions came a median approximately 6.5 months before onset. The majority of expanded thyroid clonotypes above 0.001 also appeared in blood. Stable hyperthyroidism was separated from ophthalmopathy by a model based on 13 V-J features.

The material sequenced was blood. The clonotype originates from a man aged 18 to 29 with Graves' hyperthyroidism. The chain couples TRBV14 to TRBJ2-7, with D maybe TRBD2 (6 bases). The CDR3, as DNA: TGTGCCAGCAGCCAAGAGGGATGGCGGGAAAGCTCCTACGAGCAGTACTTC. Translating gives CASSQEGWRESSYEQYF.